Detailed here is one T cell receptor (beta chain). In germline, CDR1 is DFQATT, CDR2 SNEGSKA (reference sequence). V lost 8 bases to trimming and J lost 7 bases, with 12 bases between them. The CDR3 totals 11 residues. This entry is derived from a study of blood T cell repertoires in COVID-19. Produced via immunoSEQ multiplex PCR; TCRdb's table is partial and in-frame only. Of roughly 78,000 clones in the sample, 83% were seen once. The TCR comes from a woman aged 80 or older with acute or convalescent COVID-19. Sequenced material: peripheral blood. This chain connects TRBV20-1 to TRBJ2-1, with D maybe TRBD2 (6 bases). The CDR3 sequence: CSPRGGNEQFF. CDR3 nucleotide sequence: TGCAGTCCCCGGGGAGGTAATGAGCAGTTCTTC.